A selection of T cell receptor beta chains follows, all from one sample in a study of blood T cell repertoires in COVID-19. Profiled with immunoSEQ multiplex PCR; TCRdb holds only in-frame clones, not every one. The sample holds 150,000 to 200,000 clones, approximately 82% seen once. Input material: PBMCs or T cells enriched from blood (not recorded which). The receptors shown here come from a man aged 55 to 70 who had recovered from COVID-19. CDR3s include the opening cysteine and the closing phenylalanine or tryptophan. Fields, in order: clone size, D gene, J gene, V gene, CDR3 DNA, CDR3 protein. A D gene is named only where the DNA matches it firmly. Not every row has a clone size; where given, it reads once, few, many or a size class.

abundance: -
d_gene: -
j_gene: TRBJ1-5
v_gene: TRBV2
CDR3nt: TGTGCCAGCAGCCGCGACAGATTCAATCAGCCCCAGCATTTT
CDR3aa: CASSRDRFNQPQHF

abundance: -
d_gene: -
j_gene: TRBJ2-7
v_gene: TRBV6-5
CDR3nt: TGTGCCAGGCAGGGAGACAGGAGATACGAGCAGTACTTC
CDR3aa: CARQGDRRYEQYF

abundance: once
d_gene: -
j_gene: TRBJ2-5
v_gene: TRBV2
CDR3nt: TGTGCCAGCAGACAAACAGGGATCTCCGGGGAGACCCAGTACTTC
CDR3aa: CASRQTGISGETQYF

abundance: medium-sized
d_gene: TRBD1
j_gene: TRBJ2-3
v_gene: TRBV3-1/TRBV3-2
CDR3nt: TGTGCCAGCAGCCAAGGTCGACAGGGAACAGATACGCAGTATTTT
CDR3aa: CASSQGRQGTDTQYF

abundance: -
d_gene: TRBD1
j_gene: TRBJ1-4
v_gene: TRBV3-1/TRBV3-2
CDR3nt: TGTGCCAGCAGCCCAGGACAGGGGTCCAATGAAAAACTGTTTTTT
CDR3aa: CASSPGQGSNEKLFF

abundance: many
d_gene: TRBD1
j_gene: TRBJ1-2
v_gene: TRBV30
CDR3nt: TGTGCCTGGTCCACAAGGGGGCACGGCTACACCTTC
CDR3aa: CAWSTRGHGYTF

abundance: -
d_gene: -
j_gene: TRBJ1-5
v_gene: TRBV6-5
CDR3nt: TGTGCCAGCAGTAAGGAGGGGAGCAATCAGCCCCAGCATTTT
CDR3aa: CASSKEGSNQPQHF

abundance: -
d_gene: TRBD2
j_gene: TRBJ2-4
v_gene: TRBV15
CDR3nt: TGTGCCACCAGCAGAGACCCGACTAGCTGGATAGCCAAAAACATTCAGTACTTC
CDR3aa: CATSRDPTSWIAKNIQYF

abundance: -
d_gene: TRBD2
j_gene: TRBJ2-2
v_gene: TRBV6-2/TRBV6-3
CDR3nt: TGTGCCAGCAGTTACGCCGGCGGGAGGGGCGGGGAGCTGTTTTTT
CDR3aa: CASSYAGGRGGELFF

abundance: -
d_gene: -
j_gene: TRBJ2-2
v_gene: TRBV6-6
CDR3nt: TGTGCCAGCAGTTGGGAAGGGAGAGGCACCGGGGAGCTGTTTTTT
CDR3aa: CASSWEGRGTGELFF

abundance: once
d_gene: TRBD2
j_gene: TRBJ2-7
v_gene: TRBV6-5
CDR3nt: TGTGCCAGCAGCGACAAGGGACTAGCCTCCTACGAGCAGTACTTC
CDR3aa: CASSDKGLASYEQYF

abundance: -
d_gene: TRBD1
j_gene: TRBJ1-1
v_gene: TRBV2
CDR3nt: TGTGCCAGCAGTGTATTGGGACAGGGGAGTACTGAAGCTTTCTTT
CDR3aa: CASSVLGQGSTEAFF

abundance: -
d_gene: TRBD2
j_gene: TRBJ2-1
v_gene: TRBV27
CDR3nt: TGTGCCAGCAGCCGGTTAGCGGGATCCTACAATGAGCAGTTCTTC
CDR3aa: CASSRLAGSYNEQFF

abundance: few
d_gene: TRBD1
j_gene: TRBJ1-4
v_gene: TRBV29-1
CDR3nt: TGCAGCGTTGAAGCGGCAGGGGGCGATGAAAAACTGTTTTTT
CDR3aa: CSVEAAGGDEKLFF

abundance: -
d_gene: -
j_gene: TRBJ2-1
v_gene: TRBV3-1/TRBV3-2
CDR3nt: TGTGCCAGCAGCAGACTAGACAATGAGCAGTTCTTC
CDR3aa: CASSRLDNEQFF

abundance: -
d_gene: -
j_gene: TRBJ2-3
v_gene: TRBV7-3
CDR3nt: TGTGCCAGCAGCTTATCAGGCACAGATACGCAGTATTTT
CDR3aa: CASSLSGTDTQYF

abundance: few
d_gene: -
j_gene: TRBJ2-7
v_gene: TRBV9
CDR3nt: TGTGCCAGCAGCTTAAGGAGTGGCTCCTACGAGCAGTACTTC
CDR3aa: CASSLRSGSYEQYF

abundance: -
d_gene: TRBD2
j_gene: TRBJ2-2
v_gene: TRBV9
CDR3nt: TGTGCCAGCAGACTGACTAGCGGGAGTTCCGGGGAGCTGTTTTTT
CDR3aa: CASRLTSGSSGELFF

abundance: -
d_gene: TRBD2
j_gene: TRBJ2-1
v_gene: TRBV11-2
CDR3nt: TGTGCCAGCAGCTTAGAGTCGGTAGGGAGGGCACTCGCCAACAATGAGCAGTTCTTC
CDR3aa: CASSLESVGRALANNEQFF

abundance: -
d_gene: -
j_gene: TRBJ1-4
v_gene: TRBV28
CDR3nt: TGTGCCAGCAGTTTATTTTTGCGACAGGACATAGCAACTAATGAAAAACTGTTTTTT
CDR3aa: CASSLFLRQDIATNEKLFF

abundance: -
d_gene: -
j_gene: TRBJ1-3
v_gene: TRBV13
CDR3nt: TGTGCCAGCAGCTTCGGGGGATACTCTGGAAACACCATATATTTT
CDR3aa: CASSFGGYSGNTIYF

abundance: -
d_gene: -
j_gene: TRBJ2-1
v_gene: TRBV7-6
CDR3nt: TGTGCCAGCAGCGGTTCTCAGGGATTCTCCTACAATGAGCAGTTCTTC
CDR3aa: CASSGSQGFSYNEQFF

abundance: -
d_gene: -
j_gene: TRBJ1-5
v_gene: TRBV28
CDR3nt: TGTGCCAGCAGTTTAGAACAGGTCAATCAGCCCCAGCATTTT
CDR3aa: CASSLEQVNQPQHF

abundance: -
d_gene: -
j_gene: TRBJ2-1
v_gene: TRBV27
CDR3nt: TGTGCCAGCAGTATCAACCCGGACAGCTCCTACAATGAGCAGTTCTTC
CDR3aa: CASSINPDSSYNEQFF

abundance: -
d_gene: -
j_gene: TRBJ2-2
v_gene: TRBV28
CDR3nt: TGTGCCAGCAGTTCCTACACCGGGGAGCTGTTTTTT
CDR3aa: CASSSYTGELFF

abundance: -
d_gene: -
j_gene: TRBJ1-2
v_gene: TRBV7-9
CDR3nt: TGTGCCAGCAGCTTTGCAGGGAGGTATGGCTACACCTTC
CDR3aa: CASSFAGRYGYTF

abundance: -
d_gene: -
j_gene: TRBJ2-2
v_gene: TRBV29-1
CDR3nt: TGCAGCGTTGAAGAGGGTACAGGCACCGGGGAGCTGTTTTTT
CDR3aa: CSVEEGTGTGELFF

abundance: -
d_gene: -
j_gene: TRBJ1-1
v_gene: TRBV13
CDR3nt: TGTGCCAGCAGCTTAGGGGGGGACATCTCAATGAACACTGAAGCTTTCTTT
CDR3aa: CASSLGGDISMNTEAFF

abundance: -
d_gene: TRBD1
j_gene: TRBJ2-7
v_gene: TRBV6-6
CDR3nt: TGTGCCAGCAGTTACTCGACAGGGGCCGGGGGATACGAGCAGTACTTC
CDR3aa: CASSYSTGAGGYEQYF